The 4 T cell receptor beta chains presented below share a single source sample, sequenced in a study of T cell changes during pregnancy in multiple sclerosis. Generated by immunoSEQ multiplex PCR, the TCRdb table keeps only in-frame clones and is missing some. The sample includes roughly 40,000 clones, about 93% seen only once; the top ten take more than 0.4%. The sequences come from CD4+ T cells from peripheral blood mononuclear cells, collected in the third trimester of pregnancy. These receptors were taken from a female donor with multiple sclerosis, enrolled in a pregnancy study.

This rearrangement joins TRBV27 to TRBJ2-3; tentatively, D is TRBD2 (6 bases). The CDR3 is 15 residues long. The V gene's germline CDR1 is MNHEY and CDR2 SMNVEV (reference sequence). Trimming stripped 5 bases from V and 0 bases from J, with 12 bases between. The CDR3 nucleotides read TGTGCCAGCAGTCCCTGGAGGGAGAGCACAGATACGCAGTATTTT. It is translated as CASSPWRESTDTQYF.

The CDR3 DNA reads as TGCGCCAGCACCACGACAGGGGTGAACACTGAAGCTTTCTTT. Its translation: CASTTTGVNTEAFF. The V call is TRBV5-1, the J call TRBJ1-1; 8 bases line up with TRBD1. This CDR3 has 14 residues. Germline-derived CDR1 and CDR2 are SGHRS and YFSETQ. Trimming at V came to 6 bases and at J to 0 bases, leaving 4 bases not matched to a gene. Based on the CDR3 plus reference TRBV5-1 and TRBJ1-1, the full variable domain is KAGVTQTPRYLIKTRGQQVTLSCSPISGHRSVSWYQQTPGQGLQFLFEYFSETQRNKGNFPGRFSGRQFSNSRSEMNVSTLELGDSALYLCASTTTGVNTEAFFGQGTRLTVV.

This CDR3 is CASSSTGQGRFGYTF. The CDR3 region has the DNA TGTGCCAGCAGTTCCACGGGACAGGGGAGGTTTGGCTACACCTTC. The chain recombines TRBV27 with TRBJ1-2, with 10 nucleotides matching TRBD1. This CDR3 has 15 amino acids. V dropped 4 bases and J dropped 7; count of bases not matched to a gene: 9. The V gene's germline CDR1 is MNHEY and CDR2 SMNVEV (reference sequence).

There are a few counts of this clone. The DNA of the CDR3 is TGTGCCAGCAGCCCGGGAAGGCCCCAGCATTTT. Its protein is CASSPGRPQHF. The chain joins TRBV28 to TRBJ1-5; D uncertain. Germline V gives CDR1 MDHEN, CDR2 SYDVKM. Trimming took 6 bases from V and 9 from J, leaving 9 bases between them. This CDR3 has 11 amino acids. Filled out from reference TRBV28 and TRBJ1-5, the complete variable domain reads DVKVTQSSRYLVKRTGEKVFLECVQDMDHENMFWYRQDPGLGLRLIYFSYDVKMKEKGDIPEGYSVSREKKERFSLILESASTNQTSMYLCASSPGRPQHFGDGTRLSIL.